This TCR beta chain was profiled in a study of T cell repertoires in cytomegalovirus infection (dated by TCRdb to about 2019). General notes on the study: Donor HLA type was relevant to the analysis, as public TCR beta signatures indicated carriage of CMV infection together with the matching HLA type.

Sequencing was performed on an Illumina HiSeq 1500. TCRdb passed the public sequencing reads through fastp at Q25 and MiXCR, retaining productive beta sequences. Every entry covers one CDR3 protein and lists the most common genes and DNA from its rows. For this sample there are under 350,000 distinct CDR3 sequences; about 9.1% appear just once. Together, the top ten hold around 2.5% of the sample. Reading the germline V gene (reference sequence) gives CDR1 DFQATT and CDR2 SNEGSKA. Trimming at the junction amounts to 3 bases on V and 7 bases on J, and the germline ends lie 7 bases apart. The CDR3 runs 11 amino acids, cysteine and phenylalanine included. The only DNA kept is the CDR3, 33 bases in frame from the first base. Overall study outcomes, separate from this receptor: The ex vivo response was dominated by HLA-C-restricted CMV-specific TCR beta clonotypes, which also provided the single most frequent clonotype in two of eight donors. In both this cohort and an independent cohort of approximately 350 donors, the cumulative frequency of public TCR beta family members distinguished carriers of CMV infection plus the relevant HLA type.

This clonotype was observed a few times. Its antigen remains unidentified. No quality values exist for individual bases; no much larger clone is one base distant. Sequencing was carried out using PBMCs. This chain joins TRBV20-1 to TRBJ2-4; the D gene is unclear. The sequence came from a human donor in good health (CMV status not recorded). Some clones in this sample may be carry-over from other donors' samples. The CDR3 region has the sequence CSASVQNIQYF. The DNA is TGCAGTGCTAGCGTTCAGAACATTCAGTACTTC.